This TCR beta chain stems from a study of cytomegalovirus exposure and HLA in healthy donors. Primers: 60 Vbeta forward and 13 Jbeta reverse. Repertoires were generated with immunoSEQ multiplex PCR, while TCRdb's copy carries only in-frame clones and drops some. The sample shows 160,000 or so clones, 75% to 90% of them seen only once. The sample was PBMCs. The clonotype comes from a woman between 18 and 29 years old in good health and CMV-seronegative.

CDR3 in amino acids: CASTKRLGATEAFF. The CDR3 coding sequence is TGTGCCAGCACTAAACGGTTAGGGGCAACTGAAGCTTTCTTT. V and J are TRBV27 and TRBJ1-1, with a possible D match to TRBD1 (5 bases). Per germline, CDR1 MNHEY and CDR2 SMNVEV (reference sequence). The V gene lost 7 bases and the J gene lost 5 bases, with 17 bases spanning the gap. The CDR3 runs to 14 residues.